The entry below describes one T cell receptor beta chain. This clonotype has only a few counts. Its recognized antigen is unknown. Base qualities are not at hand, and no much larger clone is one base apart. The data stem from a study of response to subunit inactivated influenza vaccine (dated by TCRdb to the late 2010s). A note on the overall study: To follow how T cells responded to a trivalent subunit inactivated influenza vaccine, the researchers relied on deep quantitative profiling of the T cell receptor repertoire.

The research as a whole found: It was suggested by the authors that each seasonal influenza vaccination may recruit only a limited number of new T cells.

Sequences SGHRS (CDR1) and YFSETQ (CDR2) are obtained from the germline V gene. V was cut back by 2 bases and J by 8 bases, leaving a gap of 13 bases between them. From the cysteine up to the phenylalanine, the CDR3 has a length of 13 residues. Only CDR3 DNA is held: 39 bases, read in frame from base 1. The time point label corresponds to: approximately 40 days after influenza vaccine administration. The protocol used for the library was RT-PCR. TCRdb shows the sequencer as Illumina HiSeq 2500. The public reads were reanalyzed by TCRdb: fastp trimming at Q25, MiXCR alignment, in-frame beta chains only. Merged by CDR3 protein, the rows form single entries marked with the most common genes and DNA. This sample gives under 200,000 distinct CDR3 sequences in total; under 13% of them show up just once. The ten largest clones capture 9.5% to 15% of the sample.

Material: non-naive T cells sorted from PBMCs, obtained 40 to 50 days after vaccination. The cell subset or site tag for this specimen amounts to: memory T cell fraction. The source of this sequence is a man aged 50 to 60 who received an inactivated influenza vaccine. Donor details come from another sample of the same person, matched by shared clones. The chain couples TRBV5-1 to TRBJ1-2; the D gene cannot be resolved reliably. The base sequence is TGCGCCAGCAGCTTTGAGCGCTTCGGCGGCTACACCTTC. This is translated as CASSFERFGGYTF.